The clone carrying this TCR beta chain was recorded a few times. This CDR3 contains 15 residues. The germline gives CDR1 GTSNPN, CDR2 SVGIG (reference sequence). Trimming removed 4 bases from V and 3 bases from J, with 17 bases in between. This record belongs to a study of T-cell memory formation after mild COVID-19. MiXCR, run by TCRdb on the 5' RACE reads, gives a single entry per CDR3 protein. The data show some 70,000 distinct CDR3 sequences, with 16% seen just once and 30% to 35% held by the top ten. The gene calls are TRBV30 and TRBJ2-3; no clear D gene. Sequencing used PBMCs or a T cell subset sorted from them (not recorded which). This TCR was recovered from an adult woman who had mild COVID-19 (a few samples of this study predate the infection). Cell type and time point are not known. The CDR3 protein is CAWTSLLPLTDTQYF. CDR3 DNA: TGTGCCTGGACATCACTGTTGCCTCTAACAGATACGCAGTATTTT.